These T cell receptor beta chains were read from a single sample in a study of early T cells in non-severe SARS-CoV-2 infection. TCRdb itself ran the 5' RACE reads through MiXCR, one entry per CDR3 protein. Of just over 95,000 distinct CDR3 sequences listed, approximately 10% are singletons. This sample comprised whole blood, obtained at baseline. These receptors were obtained from an adult who was a healthcare worker with PCR-confirmed SARS-CoV-2 infection or an uninfected control (not recorded which). Both conserved end residues are part of each CDR3. Fields, in order: CDR3 DNA, CDR3 protein, clone size, V gene, J gene, CDR3 length, D gene. A D gene is named only where the DNA matches it firmly. The listing skips clone size in some rows; elsewhere it reads once, few, many or a size class.

DNA: TGTGCCAGCAGCATGTATGGGGGGGGGCCCCAGCATTTT
CDR3: CASSMYGGGPQHF
size: many
V: TRBV6-5
J: TRBJ1-5
length: 13
D: -

DNA: TGTGCCAGCAGCCGGAACAGGGATTACGGCTACACCTTC
CDR3: CASSRNRDYGYTF
size: many
V: TRBV5-5
J: TRBJ1-2
length: 13
D: -

DNA: TGTGCCAGCAGCCACGCTGTCCCGGGACTAGCTGCAGATACGCAGTATTTT
CDR3: CASSHAVPGLAADTQYF
size: -
V: TRBV7-9
J: TRBJ2-3
length: 17
D: TRBD2

DNA: TGTGCCAGCAGTTTAAGGGCGGGGTCGCAGTATTTT
CDR3: CASSLRAGSQYF
size: many
V: TRBV27
J: TRBJ2-3
length: 12
D: -

DNA: TGCAGCGTGACCGGATCCAAACCACGCTACAATGAGCAGTTCTTC
CDR3: CSVTGSKPRYNEQFF
size: many
V: TRBV29-1
J: TRBJ2-1
length: 15
D: -

DNA: TGCAGCGCCGGGCGGCGGGGCTCCTACGAGCAGTACTTC
CDR3: CSAGRRGSYEQYF
size: few
V: TRBV29-1
J: TRBJ2-7
length: 13
D: -

DNA: TGTGCCAGTGAGAATTATGGCTACACCTTC
CDR3: CASENYGYTF
size: few
V: TRBV25-1
J: TRBJ1-2
length: 10
D: -

DNA: TGTGCCAGCAGCCGAAGCTCGGGACTAGCGGGAGTAGCCAAAAACATTCAGTACTTC
CDR3: CASSRSSGLAGVAKNIQYF
size: few
V: TRBV3-1
J: TRBJ2-4
length: 19
D: TRBD2

DNA: TGTGCCAGCACCAGTCAAATCTCCTACAATGAGCAGTTCTTC
CDR3: CASTSQISYNEQFF
size: many
V: TRBV2
J: TRBJ2-1
length: 14
D: -

DNA: TGTGCCATCAGTGAACTAGCGGGAACATACAATGAGCAGTTCTTC
CDR3: CAISELAGTYNEQFF
size: few
V: TRBV10-3
J: TRBJ2-1
length: 15
D: TRBD2

DNA: TGTGCCAGCACCCCTTTCGGGCTAGGGGCCCACACAGATACGCAGTATTTT
CDR3: CASTPFGLGAHTDTQYF
size: few
V: TRBV7-8
J: TRBJ2-3
length: 17
D: -

DNA: TGTGCCACCGCGAGCGGGGGGCTTAATGAGCAGTTCTTC
CDR3: CATASGGLNEQFF
size: many
V: TRBV24-1
J: TRBJ2-1
length: 13
D: TRBD2

DNA: TGTGCCAGTAGTCAAAGACCAGGTTTAATAAGCGTCCTGACTTTC
CDR3: CASSQRPGLISVLTF
size: many
V: TRBV19
J: TRBJ2-6
length: 15
D: -

DNA: TGTGCCAGCAGCGGAGGGAGACCCGGAAACACCATATATTTT
CDR3: CASSGGRPGNTIYF
size: -
V: TRBV9
J: TRBJ1-3
length: 14
D: -

DNA: TGTGCCAGCAGCCTATGGAACGAGTACAATGAGCAGTTCTTC
CDR3: CASSLWNEYNEQFF
size: -
V: TRBV3-1
J: TRBJ2-1
length: 14
D: -

DNA: TGCGCCAGCAGCCAACAGGGGGCCTACACAGATACGCAGTATTTT
CDR3: CASSQQGAYTDTQYF
size: -
V: TRBV5-1
J: TRBJ2-3
length: 15
D: TRBD1

DNA: TGTGCCAGCTCACCAGGAGGGAGCAGCTCTGGAAACACCATATATTTT
CDR3: CASSPGGSSSGNTIYF
size: few
V: TRBV18
J: TRBJ1-3
length: 16
D: -

DNA: TGCGCCAGCAGTGAGGTGGCCGGACTAGCGGGTCAACCAGAGACCCAGTACTTC
CDR3: CASSEVAGLAGQPETQYF
size: medium-sized
V: TRBV10-2
J: TRBJ2-5
length: 18
D: TRBD2

DNA: TGTGCCAGCAGCCGAGGGGGACAGGGTGAATACGAGCAGTACTTC
CDR3: CASSRGGQGEYEQYF
size: -
V: TRBV7-2
J: TRBJ2-7
length: 15
D: TRBD1

DNA: TGTGCCAGCAGCCTCTACGTGCCCCGGGACAGGTGGCACTTC
CDR3: CASSLYVPRDRWHF
size: many
V: TRBV27
J: TRBJ2-4
length: 14
D: TRBD1

DNA: TGTGCCAGCAGTTCCCCCGGAGGGGGCACGTACGAGCAGTACTTC
CDR3: CASSSPGGGTYEQYF
size: -
V: TRBV6-2/TRBV6-3
J: TRBJ2-7
length: 15
D: -

DNA: TGCAGTGCTAGGAGCCCCGGGACTAGGGCCGAGCAGTACTTC
CDR3: CSARSPGTRAEQYF
size: few
V: TRBV20-1
J: TRBJ2-7
length: 14
D: TRBD2

DNA: TGTGCCAGCACCTGGGCCCATCTGGGAGATACGCAGTATTTT
CDR3: CASTWAHLGDTQYF
size: many
V: TRBV14
J: TRBJ2-3
length: 14
D: -

DNA: TGTGCCAGCAGCTTATCGTCTGGCTACGAGCAGTACTTC
CDR3: CASSLSSGYEQYF
size: few
V: TRBV7-2
J: TRBJ2-7
length: 13
D: -

DNA: TGTGCCAGTAGTCCCGAGGGGGGCAAATACACCTTC
CDR3: CASSPEGGKYTF
size: -
V: TRBV19
J: TRBJ1-2
length: 12
D: -

DNA: TGTGCCAGCAGGGACAGGGAGAACACTGAAGCTTTCTTT
CDR3: CASRDRENTEAFF
size: -
V: TRBV6-1
J: TRBJ1-1
length: 13
D: TRBD1

DNA: TGTGCCAGCAGCATCGACCTGGGGGCCAACGTCCTGACTTTC
CDR3: CASSIDLGANVLTF
size: few
V: TRBV7-3
J: TRBJ2-6
length: 14
D: -

DNA: TGTGCCAGCAGAGAGGACAGGATCTACGAGCAGTACTTC
CDR3: CASREDRIYEQYF
size: -
V: TRBV2
J: TRBJ2-7
length: 13
D: TRBD1

DNA: TGTGCCAGCAGCCAGAGGGGGCTAGCGGGGGAAGATACGCAGTATTTT
CDR3: CASSQRGLAGEDTQYF
size: few
V: TRBV4-2
J: TRBJ2-3
length: 16
D: TRBD2

DNA: TGCAGCGTTGGGGCGACAGGGGCTTACACAGATACGCAGTATTTT
CDR3: CSVGATGAYTDTQYF
size: -
V: TRBV29-1
J: TRBJ2-3
length: 15
D: TRBD1

DNA: TGTGCCAGCAGTTACACACTAGCGGGAGGAGGTGAGCAGTTCTTC
CDR3: CASSYTLAGGGEQFF
size: many
V: TRBV6-6
J: TRBJ2-1
length: 15
D: TRBD2

DNA: TGTGCCTGGAAAGGACCTTGGGAGACCCAGTACTTC
CDR3: CAWKGPWETQYF
size: many
V: TRBV30
J: TRBJ2-5
length: 12
D: -

DNA: TGTGCCAGCAGCTCTACAGGGGGCAGGAACACCGGGGAGCTGTTTTTT
CDR3: CASSSTGGRNTGELFF
size: few
V: TRBV5-4
J: TRBJ2-2
length: 16
D: TRBD1

DNA: TGCAGTGCGTTAGCGGAGACAGATACGCAGTATTTT
CDR3: CSALAETDTQYF
size: -
V: TRBV20-1
J: TRBJ2-3
length: 12
D: -

DNA: TGCAGCGCACCTAGCGGGTTACTTGACTACGAGCAGTACTTC
CDR3: CSAPSGLLDYEQYF
size: -
V: TRBV29-1
J: TRBJ2-7
length: 14
D: TRBD2

DNA: TGTGCCAGCACCTCGACTAGCGGGCCCTACGAGCAGTACTTC
CDR3: CASTSTSGPYEQYF
size: -
V: TRBV6-2/TRBV6-3
J: TRBJ2-7
length: 14
D: TRBD2

DNA: TGCGCCAGCAGCTTGGGGGACAGGAGACACGAGCAGTACTTC
CDR3: CASSLGDRRHEQYF
size: many
V: TRBV5-1
J: TRBJ2-7
length: 14
D: TRBD1

DNA: TGTGCCAGCAGTGGTCTTAGACAGGGGTTGGACACTGAAGCTTTCTTT
CDR3: CASSGLRQGLDTEAFF
size: few
V: TRBV6-1
J: TRBJ1-1
length: 16
D: TRBD1

DNA: TGTGCCATCAAGGGGGGCCCAGTTAGAGATACGCAGTATTTT
CDR3: CAIKGGPVRDTQYF
size: many
V: TRBV10-3
J: TRBJ2-3
length: 14
D: -

DNA: TGTGCCAGCAGTGTAAGACAGGTTAATGAAAAACTGTTTTTT
CDR3: CASSVRQVNEKLFF
size: -
V: TRBV2
J: TRBJ1-4
length: 14
D: -

DNA: TGTGCCAATTCCAACTTGGGACAGACATACAATGAGCAGTTCTTC
CDR3: CANSNLGQTYNEQFF
size: -
V: TRBV2
J: TRBJ2-1
length: 15
D: TRBD1

DNA: TGCAGCGGTGAAGTCCCAAGGGCCAAGGCGGCTTTCTTT
CDR3: CSGEVPRAKAAFF
size: -
V: TRBV29-1
J: TRBJ1-1
length: 13
D: -

DNA: TGCAGTGCGGGTCTAGCGGGAGGAAATGAGCAGTTCTTC
CDR3: CSAGLAGGNEQFF
size: many
V: TRBV20-1
J: TRBJ2-1
length: 13
D: TRBD2

DNA: TGTGCCAGCGCCTCCAGGGAAAATCAGCCCCAGCATTTT
CDR3: CASASRENQPQHF
size: -
V: TRBV2
J: TRBJ1-5
length: 13
D: -

DNA: TGTGCCAGCAGCTTACTCGCCAGGGGAGGGACCGGGGAGCTGTTTTTT
CDR3: CASSLLARGGTGELFF
size: many
V: TRBV7-8
J: TRBJ2-2
length: 16
D: -

DNA: TGTGCCAGCAGCTCACAGCCCTACACTGAAGCTTTCTTT
CDR3: CASSSQPYTEAFF
size: few
V: TRBV7-3
J: TRBJ1-1
length: 13
D: -

DNA: TGTGCCAGCAGCTTCCAACCTAGCGGGGTCACCGGGGAGCTGTTTTTT
CDR3: CASSFQPSGVTGELFF
size: many
V: TRBV7-2
J: TRBJ2-2
length: 16
D: TRBD2

DNA: TGTGCCAGCAGCCCCGAGGGGCAGGGAGGAAACACCATATATTTT
CDR3: CASSPEGQGGNTIYF
size: few
V: TRBV7-2
J: TRBJ1-3
length: 15
D: -

DNA: TGTGCCAGCAGCCACACAGATACGCAGTATTTT
CDR3: CASSHTDTQYF
size: many
V: TRBV5-5
J: TRBJ2-3
length: 11
D: -